This T cell receptor (beta chain) was profiled in a study of blood T cell repertoires in COVID-19. Original handling: Quantification of nucleated cells was approximated via reference gene primer amplification. Measured with immunoSEQ multiplex PCR; TCRdb has only the in-frame clones, and not every one. V, J and clone size are those of that table, while D and trimming were read from the DNA. The table records 350,000 to 400,000 clones, roughly 90% of them present only once. The CDR3 is 14 amino acids. Germline CDR1 is MNHEY and CDR2 is SMNVEV (reference sequence). V lost 6 bases to trimming and J lost 4 bases; unmatched junction nucleotides: 5. What the recovered Cohort 3 donors had was two negative PCRs, clearance, or symptom resolution.

What was sequenced was PBMCs or T cells enriched from blood (not recorded which). V is TRBV27 and J is TRBJ1-2; 10 bases align to TRBD1. The origin of this receptor is a woman aged 25 to 39 who had recovered from COVID-19. For the CDR3, the DNA is TGTGCCAGCAGCGCCGGACAGGGGGGCTATGGCTACACCTTC. Encoded protein: CASSAGQGGYGYTF.